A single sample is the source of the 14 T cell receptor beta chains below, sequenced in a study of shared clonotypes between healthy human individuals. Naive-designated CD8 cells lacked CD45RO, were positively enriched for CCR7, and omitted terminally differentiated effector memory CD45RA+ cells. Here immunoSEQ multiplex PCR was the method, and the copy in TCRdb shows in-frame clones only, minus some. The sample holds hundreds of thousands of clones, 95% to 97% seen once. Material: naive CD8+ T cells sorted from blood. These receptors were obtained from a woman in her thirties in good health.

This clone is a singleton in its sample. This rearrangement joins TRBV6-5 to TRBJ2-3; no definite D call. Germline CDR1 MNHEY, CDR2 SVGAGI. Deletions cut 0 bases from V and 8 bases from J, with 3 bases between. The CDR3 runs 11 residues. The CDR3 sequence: CASSYSTTQYF. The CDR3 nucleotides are TGTGCCAGCAGTTACTCGACTACGCAGTATTTT.

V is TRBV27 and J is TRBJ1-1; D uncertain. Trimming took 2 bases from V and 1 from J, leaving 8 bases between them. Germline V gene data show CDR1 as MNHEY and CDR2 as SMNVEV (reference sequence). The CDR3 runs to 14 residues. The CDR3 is CASSLGKGNTEAFF. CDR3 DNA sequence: TGTGCCAGCAGTTTAGGTAAGGGGAACACTGAAGCTTTCTTT.

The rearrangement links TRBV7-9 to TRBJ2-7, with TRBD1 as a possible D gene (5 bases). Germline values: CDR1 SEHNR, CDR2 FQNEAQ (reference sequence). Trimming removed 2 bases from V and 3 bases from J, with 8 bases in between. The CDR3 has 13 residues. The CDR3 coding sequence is TGTGCCAGCAGCTTACTGGACAACTACGAGCAGTACTTC. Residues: CASSLLDNYEQYF.

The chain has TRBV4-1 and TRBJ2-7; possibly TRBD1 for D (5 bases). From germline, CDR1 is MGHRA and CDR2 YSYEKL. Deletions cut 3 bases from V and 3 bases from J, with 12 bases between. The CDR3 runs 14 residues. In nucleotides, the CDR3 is TGCGCCAGCAGCCACGGTCAGGGAAGCTACGAGCAGTACTTC. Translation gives CASSHGQGSYEQYF.

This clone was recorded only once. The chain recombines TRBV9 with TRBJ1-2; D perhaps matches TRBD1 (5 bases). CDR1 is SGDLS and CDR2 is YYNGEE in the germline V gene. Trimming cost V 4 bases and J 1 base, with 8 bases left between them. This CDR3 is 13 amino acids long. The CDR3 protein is CASSPRDNYGYTF. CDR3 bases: TGTGCCAGCAGCCCCAGGGATAACTATGGCTACACCTTC. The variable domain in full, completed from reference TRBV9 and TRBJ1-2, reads DSGVTQTPKHLITATGQRVTLRCSPRSGDLSVYWYQQSLDQGLQFLIQYYNGEERAKGNILERFSAQQFPDLHSELNLSSLELGDSALYFCASSPRDNYGYTFGSGTRLTVV.

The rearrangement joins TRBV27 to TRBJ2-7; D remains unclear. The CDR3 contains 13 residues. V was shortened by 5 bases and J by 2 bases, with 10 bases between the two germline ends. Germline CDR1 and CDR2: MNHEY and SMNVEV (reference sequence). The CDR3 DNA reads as TGTGCCAGCAGTACGCGTGATGCCTACGAGCAGTACTTC. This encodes CASSTRDAYEQYF.

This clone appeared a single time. CDR3 DNA: TGTGCCAGCAGTGAAGGGACGGCTAAGTGGCCCCAGCATTTT. Its translation: CASSEGTAKWPQHF. The rearrangement links TRBV6-1 to TRBJ1-5; D is unclear. Trimming shortened V by 1 base and J by 9 bases, and 13 bases separated the two germline ends. CDR3 length equals 14 residues. Germline V gene lookup returns CDR1 MNHNS and CDR2 SASEGT.

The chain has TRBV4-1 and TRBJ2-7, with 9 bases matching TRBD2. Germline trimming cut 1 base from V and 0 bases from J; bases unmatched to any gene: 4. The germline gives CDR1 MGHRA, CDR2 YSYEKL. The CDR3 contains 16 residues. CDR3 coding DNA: TGCGCCAGCAGCCAAGCCCCTAGCGGGAACTCCTACGAGCAGTACTTC. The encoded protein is CASSQAPSGNSYEQYF.

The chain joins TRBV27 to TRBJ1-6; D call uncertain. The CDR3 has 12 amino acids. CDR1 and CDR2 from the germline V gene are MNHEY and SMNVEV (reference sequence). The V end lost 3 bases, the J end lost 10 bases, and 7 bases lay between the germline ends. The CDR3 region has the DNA TGTGCCAGCAGTTTTGGGGAGTCACCCCTCCACTTT. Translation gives CASSFGESPLHF.

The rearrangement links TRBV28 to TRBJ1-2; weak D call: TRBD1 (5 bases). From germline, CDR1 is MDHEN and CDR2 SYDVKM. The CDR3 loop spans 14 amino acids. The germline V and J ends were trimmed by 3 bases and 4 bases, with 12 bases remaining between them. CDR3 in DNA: TGTGCCAGCAGTTTCACAGGTCTCACCTATGGCTACACCTTC. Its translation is CASSFTGLTYGYTF.

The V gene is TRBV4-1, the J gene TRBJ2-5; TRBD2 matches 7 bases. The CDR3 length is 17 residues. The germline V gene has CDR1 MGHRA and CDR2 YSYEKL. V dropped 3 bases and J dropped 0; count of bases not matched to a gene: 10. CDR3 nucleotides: TGCGCCAGCAGCCATCCCGCGGATGCGGGAGACCAAGAGACCCAGTACTTC. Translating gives CASSHPADAGDQETQYF.

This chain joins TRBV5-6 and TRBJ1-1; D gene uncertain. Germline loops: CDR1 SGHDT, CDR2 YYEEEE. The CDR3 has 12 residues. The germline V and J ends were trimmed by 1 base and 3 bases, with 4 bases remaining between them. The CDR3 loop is CASSLYDTEAFF. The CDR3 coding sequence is TGTGCCAGCAGCTTGTATGACACTGAAGCTTTCTTT.

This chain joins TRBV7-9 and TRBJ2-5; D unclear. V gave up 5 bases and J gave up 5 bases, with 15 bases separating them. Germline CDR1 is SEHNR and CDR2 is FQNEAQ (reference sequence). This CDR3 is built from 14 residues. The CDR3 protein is CASSLLGREETQYF. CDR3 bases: TGTGCCAGCAGCCTCCTGGGCCGTGAGGAGACCCAGTACTTC.

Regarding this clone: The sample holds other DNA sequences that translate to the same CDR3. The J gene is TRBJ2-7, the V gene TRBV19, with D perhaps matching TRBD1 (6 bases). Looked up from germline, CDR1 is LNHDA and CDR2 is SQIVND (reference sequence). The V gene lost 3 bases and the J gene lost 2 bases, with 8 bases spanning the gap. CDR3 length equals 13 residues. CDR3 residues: CASSMGTTYEQYF. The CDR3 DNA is TGTGCCAGTAGTATGGGGACAACCTACGAGCAGTACTTC.